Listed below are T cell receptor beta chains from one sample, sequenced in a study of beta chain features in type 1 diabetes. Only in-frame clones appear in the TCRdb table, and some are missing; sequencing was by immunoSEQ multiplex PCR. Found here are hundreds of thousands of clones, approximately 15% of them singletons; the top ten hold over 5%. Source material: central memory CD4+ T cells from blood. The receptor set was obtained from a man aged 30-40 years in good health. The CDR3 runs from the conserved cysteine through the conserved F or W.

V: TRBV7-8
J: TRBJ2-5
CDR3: CASTASGTQETQYF

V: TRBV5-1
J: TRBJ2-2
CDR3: CASSFTVKNTGELFF

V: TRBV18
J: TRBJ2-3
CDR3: CASSPPSLADTQYF

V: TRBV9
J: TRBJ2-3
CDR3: CASSVSPASGGGEGGTQYF

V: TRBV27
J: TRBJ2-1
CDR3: CASSYLNGETENEQFF

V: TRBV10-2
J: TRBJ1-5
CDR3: CASNSTGDNYSNQPQHF

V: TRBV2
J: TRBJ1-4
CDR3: CASKGQGEKLFF

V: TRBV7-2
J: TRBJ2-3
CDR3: CASSSGYSTDTQYF

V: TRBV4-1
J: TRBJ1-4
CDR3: CASSSNAQANEKLFF

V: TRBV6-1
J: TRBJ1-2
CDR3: CASTDGAAAVGYTF

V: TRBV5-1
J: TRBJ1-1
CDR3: CASRSFVSDTEAFF

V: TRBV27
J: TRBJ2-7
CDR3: CASSLAGAEYEQYF

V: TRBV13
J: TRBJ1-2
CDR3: CASRQGQGINYGYTF

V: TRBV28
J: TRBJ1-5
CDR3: CASSSLNRVDQPQHF

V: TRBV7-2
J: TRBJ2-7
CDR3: CASSLSPRGWQYF

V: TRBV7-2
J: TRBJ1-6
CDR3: CASSLGPYNSPLHF

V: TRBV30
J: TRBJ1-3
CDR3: CAWRLTGAGNTIYF

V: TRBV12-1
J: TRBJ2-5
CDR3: CASSPLAGREETQYF

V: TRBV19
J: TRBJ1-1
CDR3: CASSIDAQNTEAFF

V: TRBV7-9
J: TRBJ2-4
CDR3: CASSSGPGKNIQYF

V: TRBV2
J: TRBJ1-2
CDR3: CASSDLGQHNYGYTF

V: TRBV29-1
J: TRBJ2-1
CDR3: CSVSLYNEQFF

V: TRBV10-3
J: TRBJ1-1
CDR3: CAINIRAGENTEAFF

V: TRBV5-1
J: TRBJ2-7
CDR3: CASSPGTRSNEQYF

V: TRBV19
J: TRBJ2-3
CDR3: CASSIDTSGGRDTQYF

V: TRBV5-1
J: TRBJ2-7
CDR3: CASSLLGDYEQYF

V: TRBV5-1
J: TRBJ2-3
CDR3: CASSLDSGTDTQYF

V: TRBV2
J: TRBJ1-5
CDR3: CASSVGQPQHF

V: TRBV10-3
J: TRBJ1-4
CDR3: CAISLGTGTNEKLFF

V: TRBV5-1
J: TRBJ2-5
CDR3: CASSLPRGTGETQYF

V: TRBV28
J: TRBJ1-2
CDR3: CASGEGSGYGYTF

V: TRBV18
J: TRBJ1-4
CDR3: CASSPQSPGIGEKLFF

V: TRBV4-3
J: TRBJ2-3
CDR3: CASSQDGLAGVDTQYF

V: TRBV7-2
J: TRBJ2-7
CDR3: CASSHPPGGEQYF

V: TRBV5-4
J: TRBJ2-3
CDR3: CASRDGGGPDTQYF

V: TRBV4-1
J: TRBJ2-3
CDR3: CASSQNRADTQYF

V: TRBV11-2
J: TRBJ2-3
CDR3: CASSLTDPTDTQYF

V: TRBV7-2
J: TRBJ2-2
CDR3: CASSLSASGRTGELFF

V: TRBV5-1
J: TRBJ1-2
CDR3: CASSRTGTDIYGYTF

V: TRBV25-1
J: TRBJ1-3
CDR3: CASSEYFFGNTIYF

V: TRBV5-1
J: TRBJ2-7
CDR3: CASSSGLAGLRSYEQYF

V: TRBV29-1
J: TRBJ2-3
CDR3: CSVDREGGTDTQYF

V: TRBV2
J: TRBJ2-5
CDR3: CASRRDSQETQYF

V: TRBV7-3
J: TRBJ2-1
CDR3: CASSLSSSGSPEQFF

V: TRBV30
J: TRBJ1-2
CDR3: CAWKGTNVNYGYTF

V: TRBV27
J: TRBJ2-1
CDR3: CASSAQQGGGEQFF

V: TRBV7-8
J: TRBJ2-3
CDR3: CASSVLFSGADTQYF

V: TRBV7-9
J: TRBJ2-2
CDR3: CASSLGSPANTGELFF

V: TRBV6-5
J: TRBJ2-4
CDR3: CASRDPGTNIQYF

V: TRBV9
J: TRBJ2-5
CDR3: CASSVLAGGETQYF

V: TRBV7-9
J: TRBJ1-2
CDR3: CASSRQGGYGYTF

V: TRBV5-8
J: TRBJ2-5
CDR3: CASSLNRGLAGETQYF

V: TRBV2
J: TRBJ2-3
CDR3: CASMTALYTDTQYF

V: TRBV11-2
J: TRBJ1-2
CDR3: CASSSTGPYGYTF

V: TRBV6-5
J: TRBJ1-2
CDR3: CASTGQGGYGYTF

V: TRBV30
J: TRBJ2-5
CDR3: CAWNQRGAGTQYF

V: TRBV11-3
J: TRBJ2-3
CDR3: CASSKRGDTQYF

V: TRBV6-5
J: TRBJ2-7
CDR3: CASSYSFKGGQYF

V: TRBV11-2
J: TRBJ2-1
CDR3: CASSLELYNEQFF